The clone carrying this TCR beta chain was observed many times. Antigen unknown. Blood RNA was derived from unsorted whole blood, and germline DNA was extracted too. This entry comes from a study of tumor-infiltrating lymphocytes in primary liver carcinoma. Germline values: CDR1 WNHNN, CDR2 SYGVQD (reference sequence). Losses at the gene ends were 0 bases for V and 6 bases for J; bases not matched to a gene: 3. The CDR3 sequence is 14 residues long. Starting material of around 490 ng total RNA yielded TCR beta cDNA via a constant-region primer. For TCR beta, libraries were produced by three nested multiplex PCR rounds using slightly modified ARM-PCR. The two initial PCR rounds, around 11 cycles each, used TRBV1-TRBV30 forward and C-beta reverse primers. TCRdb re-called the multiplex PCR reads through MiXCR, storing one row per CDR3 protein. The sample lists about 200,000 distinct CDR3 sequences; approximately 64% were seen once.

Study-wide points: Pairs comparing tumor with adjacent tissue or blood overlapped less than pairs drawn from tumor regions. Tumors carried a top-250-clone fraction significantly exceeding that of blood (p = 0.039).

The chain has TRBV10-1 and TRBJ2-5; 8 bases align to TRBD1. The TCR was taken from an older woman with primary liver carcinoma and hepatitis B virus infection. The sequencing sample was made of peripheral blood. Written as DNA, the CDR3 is TGCGCCAGCAGTGAGTCCCAGGGGGCAAAGACCCAGTACTTC. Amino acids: CASSESQGAKTQYF.